Presented here are 20 T cell receptor beta chains from one specimen sequenced in a study of shared clonotypes between healthy human individuals. Repertoires were generated with immunoSEQ multiplex PCR, while TCRdb's copy carries only in-frame clones and drops some. The sample has around 1.1 million clones; 70% to 80% are singletons. Sample: memory CD4+ T cells from PBMCs. Subset indicated: CD45RA-negative fraction. The source of these receptors is a man aged 18-30 years in good health. Some clones in this sample may be carry-over from other donors' samples.

The rearrangement links TRBV9 to TRBJ2-1; the D gene is possibly TRBD2 (7 bases). The germline CDR1 and CDR2 sequences are SGDLS and YYNGEE. This CDR3 comprises 14 residues. V dropped 7 bases and J dropped 1 base, with 12 bases sitting between them. The DNA of the CDR3 is TGTGCCAGCCGGGGGGCGGGGTCCTACAATGAGCAGTTCTTC. Its translation is CASRGAGSYNEQFF.

The rearrangement links TRBV5-1 to TRBJ2-3; tentatively, D is TRBD2 (5 bases). This CDR3 has 16 amino acids. Trimming removed 2 bases at V and 0 bases at J, with 13 bases between. Germline V gene sequence: CDR1 SGHRS, CDR2 YFSETQ. The DNA for the CDR3 is TGCGCCAGCAGCTTAATCGGGGTAGGAAGCACAGATACGCAGTATTTT. This gives the protein CASSLIGVGSTDTQYF.

CDR3 protein: CASSPLHGGYTF. For the CDR3, the DNA is TGTGCCAGCAGTCCCCTGCATGGAGGCTACACCTTC. The J gene is TRBJ1-2, the V gene TRBV5-6; D remains ambiguous. CDR1 and CDR2 (germline): SGHDT, YYEEEE. V gave up 5 bases and J gave up 8 bases, with 13 bases separating them. CDR3 length: 12 residues.

About this clone: Different DNA sequences within this sample yield the same CDR3. The V and J genes are TRBV5-1 and TRBJ2-5; weak D call: TRBD1 (5 bases). The CDR3 runs to 13 residues. CDR1 and CDR2 (germline): SGHRS, YFSETQ. V was shortened by 2 bases and J by 3 bases, with 8 bases between the two germline ends. CDR3 DNA: TGCGCCAGCAGCTTCAGGGTGGAAGAGACCCAGTACTTC. Protein product: CASSFRVEETQYF. The full variable domain, its missing parts supplied by reference TRBV5-1 and TRBJ2-5, is KAGVTQTPRYLIKTRGQQVTLSCSPISGHRSVSWYQQTPGQGLQFLFEYFSETQRNKGNFPGRFSGRQFSNSRSEMNVSTLELGDSALYLCASSFRVEETQYFGPGTRLLVL.

The CDR3 DNA sequence: TGCGCCAGCAGCCACCCCCAGAGGGGTCGGACCGGGGAGCTGTTTTTT. Its protein is CASSHPQRGRTGELFF. The V and J genes are TRBV4-3 and TRBJ2-2; the D gene could be TRBD1 or TRBD2 (5 bases each). Trimming removed 3 bases from V and 5 bases from J, with 16 bases in between. This CDR3 contains 16 residues. CDR1 and CDR2 (germline): LGHNA, YSLEER.

The chain recombines TRBV11-2 with TRBJ2-7; D is unclear. The germline V gene has CDR1 SGHAT and CDR2 FQNNGV. This CDR3 spans 11 amino acids. V dropped 4 bases and J dropped 6 bases, with 7 bases sitting between them. DNA of the CDR3: TGTGCCAGCAGCTCTATAATCGAGCAGTACTTC. This sequence encodes CASSSIIEQYF.

V and J are TRBV27 and TRBJ2-4, with D possibly being TRBD2 (6 bases). The CDR3 has 13 amino acids. The germline gives CDR1 MNHEY, CDR2 SMNVEV (reference sequence). The V end was cut by 5 bases, the J end by 7 bases, with 12 bases between. The CDR3 reads CASSRDLGNIQYF. DNA for the CDR3: TGTGCCAGCAGTCGGGACTTAGGTAACATTCAGTACTTC.

The chain uses TRBV18 and TRBJ2-3; D might be TRBD1 (6 bases). The ends were cut back, 4 bases at V and 8 bases at J, with 31 bases in the middle. CDR3 size: 19 residues. The germline V gene encodes CDR1 KGHSH and CDR2 LQKENI. CDR3: CASSLKAGNRAGKESTQYF. The CDR3 DNA follows: TGTGCCAGCTCACTAAAAGCAGGCAACAGGGCAGGGAAGGAAAGTACGCAGTATTTT.

The V and J genes are TRBV5-6 and TRBJ1-5; 9 nucleotides agree with TRBD1. Germline CDR1 and CDR2: SGHDT and YYEEEE. Germline trimming cut 5 bases from V and 2 bases from J; bases unmatched to any gene: 11. This CDR3 contains 17 residues. The DNA of the CDR3 is TGTGCCAGCAGTCAGGGACAGGGCTATATCGGCAATCAGCCCCAGCATTTT. Translation gives CASSQGQGYIGNQPQHF.

This chain links TRBV7-7 with TRBJ2-2; D may be TRBD2 (5 bases). Germline V gene sequence: CDR1 SSHAT, CDR2 FNYEAQ (reference sequence). Trimming pared 5 bases from V and 1 base from J, leaving 17 bases between. The CDR3 runs 17 residues. In DNA, the CDR3 is TGTGCCAGCAGCCCCTTAGGAGGCGCAAGGAACACCGGGGAGCTGTTTTTT. This codes for CASSPLGGARNTGELFF.

The chain carries TRBV7-2 and TRBJ2-3; D is possibly TRBD2 (5 bases). V lost 1 base, J lost 6 bases, and 8 bases lay in between. The germline V gene encodes CDR1 SGHTA and CDR2 FQGNSA. CDR3 length: 13 amino acids. The CDR3, as DNA: TGTGCCAGCAGCTTAGAGGGAGTGGATACGCAGTATTTT. This sequence encodes CASSLEGVDTQYF.

The chain has TRBV13 and TRBJ2-3; no reliable D call. CDR3 size: 13 residues. V gave up 7 bases and J gave up 0 bases, with 8 bases separating them. Germline lookup yields CDR1 PRHDT and CDR2 FYEKMQ (reference sequence). The CDR3 sequence is CASTRTSTDTQYF. For the CDR3, the DNA is TGTGCCAGCACCAGAACTAGCACAGATACGCAGTATTTT.

The chain combines TRBV6-5 with TRBJ1-2; the match to TRBD1 covers 9 bases. The V gene end was trimmed by 6 bases and the J gene end by 5 bases; junction bases not matched to a gene: 10. There are 15 residues in the CDR3. CDR1 and CDR2 (germline): MNHEY, SVGAGI. The CDR3 spells CASSPGTGKGYGYTF. The CDR3 nucleotides are TGTGCCAGCAGCCCGGGGACAGGGAAGGGGTATGGCTACACCTTC.

This chain uses TRBV29-1 with TRBJ2-1, with D possibly being TRBD2 (5 bases). Deletions cut 7 bases from V and 9 bases from J, with 16 bases between. The germline V gene has CDR1 SQVTM and CDR2 ANQGSEA. CDR3 length: 12 residues. This chain's CDR3 is CSALWEFPEQFF. Written as DNA, the CDR3 is TGCAGCGCCCTGTGGGAGTTCCCTGAGCAGTTCTTC.

For this clone: Other DNA sequences in this specimen translate into the identical CDR3. The chain joins TRBV7-2 to TRBJ2-2, with D perhaps matching TRBD2 (5 bases). V lost 2 bases to trimming and J lost 2 bases, with 12 bases between them. CDR3 length: 16 amino acids. Germline values: CDR1 SGHTA, CDR2 FQGNSA. This chain's CDR3 is CASSLFGRANTGELFF. DNA of the CDR3: TGTGCCAGCAGCTTATTTGGGCGGGCAAACACCGGGGAGCTGTTTTTT. Complete variable domain (other parts from reference TRBV7-2 and TRBJ2-2): GAGVSQSPSNKVTEKGKDVELRCDPISGHTALYWYRQSLGQGLEFLIYFQGNSAPDKSGLPSDRFSAERTGGSVSTLTIQRTQQEDSAVYLCASSLFGRANTGELFFGEGSRLTVL.

This clone was seen a few times. The chain has TRBV4-1 and TRBJ1-2; no firm D call. Deletions cut 0 bases from V and 10 bases from J, with 12 bases between. Germline V lookup: CDR1 MGHRA, CDR2 YSYEKL. This CDR3 has 13 residues. CDR3 amino acids: CASSQDGRSDYTF. CDR3 DNA: TGCGCCAGCAGCCAAGACGGGAGGTCGGACTACACCTTC.

This chain links TRBV7-9 with TRBJ1-3; perhaps TRBD1 as D (6 bases). The CDR3 sequence is 15 residues long. Germline loops: CDR1 SEHNR, CDR2 FQNEAQ (reference sequence). The V end was cut by 5 bases, the J end by 1 base, with 12 bases between. CDR3 region: CASSADRRSGNTIYF. In DNA, the CDR3 is TGTGCCAGCAGCGCCGACAGGCGTTCTGGAAACACCATATATTTT.

V is TRBV27 and J is TRBJ2-3; maybe TRBD2 (6 bases). The germline V and J ends were trimmed by 5 bases and 0 bases, with 21 bases remaining between them. The CDR3 is made up of 18 amino acids. Germline CDR1 MNHEY, CDR2 SMNVEV (reference sequence). The CDR3 sequence is CASSPLYALALSTDTQYF. Written as DNA, the CDR3 is TGTGCCAGCAGTCCCCTCTATGCTCTAGCGTTGAGCACAGATACGCAGTATTTT.

The rearrangement uses TRBV4-2 and TRBJ2-7; 7 bases match TRBD1. CDR3 length: 15 amino acids. Germline assignment: CDR1 LGHNA and CDR2 YNFKEQ. V lost 5 bases, J lost 5 bases, and 12 bases stayed unmatched. The CDR3 region is CASSRLTGVGHEQYF. The CDR3 region has the DNA TGTGCCAGCAGCAGACTAACAGGGGTAGGGCACGAGCAGTACTTC.

This clone turned up a few times. The J gene is TRBJ2-7, the V gene TRBV5-4; 11 bases match TRBD2. With 4 bases clipped from V and 4 bases from J, the junction kept 7 bases outside the gene matches. Per the germline V gene, CDR1 is SGHNT and CDR2 is YYREEE (reference sequence). The CDR3 sequence is 15 residues long. CDR3 protein: CASSPHLAGGYEQYF. The CDR3 bases are TGTGCCAGCAGCCCCCACCTAGCGGGAGGTTACGAGCAGTACTTC.